This TCR beta chain was found in a study of technical replicates of blood from a handful of donors. Germline lookup yields CDR1 SGHRS and CDR2 YFSETQ. The CDR3 covers 14 residues. V lost 2 bases and J lost 3; bases outside the gene matches: 2. Only in-frame clones appear in the TCRdb table, and some are missing; sequencing was by immunoSEQ multiplex PCR. The sample has tens of thousands of clones, 85% to 95% seen once. The V call is TRBV5-1, the J call TRBJ2-5; 9 nucleotides line up with TRBD1. Sequencing was done on a sample of T cells isolated from PBMCs. The sequence came from a human donor in good health. DNA for the CDR3: TGCGCCAGCAGCTTCGGACAGGGGAAAGAGACCCAGTACTTC. This encodes CASSFGQGKETQYF.